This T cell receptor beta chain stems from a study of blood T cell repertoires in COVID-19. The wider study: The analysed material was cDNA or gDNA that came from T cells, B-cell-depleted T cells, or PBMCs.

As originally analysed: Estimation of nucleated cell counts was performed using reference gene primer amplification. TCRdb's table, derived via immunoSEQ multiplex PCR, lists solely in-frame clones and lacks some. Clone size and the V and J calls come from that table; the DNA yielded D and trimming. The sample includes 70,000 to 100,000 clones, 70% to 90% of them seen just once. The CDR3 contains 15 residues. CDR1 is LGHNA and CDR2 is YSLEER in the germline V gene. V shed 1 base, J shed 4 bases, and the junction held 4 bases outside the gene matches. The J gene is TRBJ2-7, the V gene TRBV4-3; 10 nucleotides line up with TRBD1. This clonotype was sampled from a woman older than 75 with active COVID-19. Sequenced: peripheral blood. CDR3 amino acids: CASSQGTGGTYEQYF. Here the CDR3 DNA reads TGCGCCAGCAGCCAAGGGACAGGGGGTACGTACGAGCAGTACTTC.